Listed below are T cell receptor beta chains from one sample, sequenced in a study of blood T cell repertoires in COVID-19. Assay used: immunoSEQ multiplex PCR; TCRdb lists only in-frame clones, some missing. The sample holds approximately 270,000 clones, 80% to 90% seen once. What was sequenced was peripheral blood. These receptors all come from a man older than 75 with acute or convalescent COVID-19. CDR3s include the opening cysteine and the closing phenylalanine or tryptophan. A D gene is named only where the DNA matches it firmly. Only part of the rows carry a size: once, few, many, or a class if the clone is expanded.

D gene | J gene | V gene | clone size | CDR3 protein | CDR3 DNA
TRBD1 | TRBJ1-5 | TRBV28 | many | CASSPPGTGTQPQHF | TGTGCCAGCAGTCCCCCCGGGACAGGGACTCAGCCCCAGCATTTT
TRBD1 | TRBJ2-3 | TRBV29-1 | NA | CSVQTGGPDTQYF | TGCAGCGTTCAGACAGGGGGCCCCGATACGCAGTATTTT
TRBD1 | TRBJ1-2 | TRBV19 | NA | CASSTRQGDSYGYTF | TGTGCCAGTAGTACCCGACAGGGTGACAGCTATGGCTACACCTTC
TRBD2 | TRBJ2-2 | TRBV2 | NA | CASSTGTSDTGELFF | TGTGCCAGCAGTACCGGGACTAGCGACACCGGGGAGCTGTTTTTT
TRBD2 | TRBJ2-3 | TRBV5-1 | NA | CASSVRGGGRPSGRTDTQYF | TGCGCCAGCAGCGTAAGGGGTGGGGGACGTCCTAGCGGGAGGACAGATACGCAGTATTTT
TRBD2 | TRBJ2-1 | TRBV9 | NA | CASSVLLAGPYNEQFF | TGTGCCAGCAGCGTTTTACTAGCGGGTCCCTACAATGAGCAGTTCTTC
NA | TRBJ1-5 | TRBV12-3/TRBV12-4 | NA | CASSFGGGQPQHF | TGTGCCAGCAGTTTCGGGGGAGGTCAGCCCCAGCATTTT
TRBD1 | TRBJ2-7 | TRBV28 | NA | CASSTGQGMYF | TGTGCCAGCAGTACCGGACAGGGGATGTACTTC
NA | TRBJ2-1 | TRBV7-2 | NA | CASSFASGGAYNEQFF | TGTGCCAGCAGCTTCGCGAGCGGAGGGGCCTACAATGAGCAGTTCTTC
NA | TRBJ1-4 | TRBV3-1/TRBV3-2 | NA | CASSHEGESEKLFF | TGTGCCAGCAGCCATGAGGGGGAGAGCGAAAAACTGTTTTTT
TRBD1 | TRBJ2-5 | TRBV5-1 | NA | CASSPGQDVETQYF | TGCGCCAGCAGCCCGGGACAGGACGTTGAGACCCAGTACTTC
TRBD1 | TRBJ2-4 | TRBV28 | NA | CASSLFGAGGGNIQYF | TGTGCCAGCAGTTTATTCGGGGCAGGGGGCGGAAACATTCAGTACTTC
NA | TRBJ1-1 | TRBV20-1 | NA | CSASKGHANTEAFF | TGCAGTGCTAGTAAAGGACACGCGAACACTGAAGCTTTCTTT
TRBD1 | TRBJ1-2 | TRBV2 | NA | CASSKLRDRTYGYTF | TGTGCCAGCAGTAAGCTCCGGGACAGGACCTATGGCTACACCTTC
NA | TRBJ1-5 | TRBV19 | few | CASSQGTSYSNQPQHF | TGTGCCAGTAGTCAGGGGACATCCTATAGCAATCAGCCCCAGCATTTT
TRBD1 | TRBJ1-2 | TRBV3-1/TRBV3-2 | NA | CASSRDRGYGYTF | TGTGCCAGCAGCCGGGACAGGGGTTATGGCTACACCTTC
TRBD1 | TRBJ1-5 | TRBV24-1 | NA | CATSDSGGRNNQPQHF | TGTGCCACCAGTGATTCAGGGGGAAGAAACAATCAGCCCCAGCATTTT
NA | TRBJ1-2 | TRBV28 | NA | CAIRQVGGYTF | TGTGCCATACGACAGGTTGGGGGCTACACCTTC
NA | TRBJ2-7 | TRBV6-2/TRBV6-3 | NA | CASSPPGGSYEQYF | TGTGCCAGCAGCCCGCCCGGGGGATCCTACGAGCAGTACTTC
NA | TRBJ2-3 | TRBV19 | NA | CATGPGPGVGDTQYF | TGTGCCACCGGCCCGGGGCCGGGAGTCGGAGATACGCAGTATTTT
NA | TRBJ1-1 | TRBV4-2 | NA | CASSQDRSTRTNTEAFF | TGTGCCAGCAGCCAAGATCGGAGCACGCGTACGAACACTGAAGCTTTCTTT
NA | TRBJ2-7 | TRBV9 | NA | CASGIGDTSYEQYF | TGTGCCAGCGGCATCGGGGACACCTCCTACGAGCAGTACTTC
NA | TRBJ1-4 | TRBV18 | few | CASSPSGANEKLFF | TGTGCCAGCTCACCGTCAGGGGCTAATGAAAAACTGTTTTTT
NA | TRBJ2-7 | TRBV7-2 | once | CASSSRFLSSYEQYF | TGTGCCAGCAGCTCACGGTTCCTCTCATCCTACGAGCAGTACTTC
TRBD2 | TRBJ2-3 | TRBV7-3 | NA | CASSQGLAGATDTQYF | TGTGCCAGCAGCCAGGGACTAGCGGGAGCCACAGATACGCAGTATTTT
TRBD1 | TRBJ1-5 | TRBV6-5 | NA | CASRDRIYSNQPQHF | TGTGCCAGCAGGGACAGGATTTATAGCAATCAGCCCCAGCATTTT
NA | TRBJ1-5 | TRBV24-1 | NA | CATSGGDISNQPQHF | TGTGCCACCTCTGGGGGGGACATTAGCAATCAGCCCCAGCATTTT
TRBD1 | TRBJ2-7 | TRBV29-1 | NA | CSVALYGQGSGEQYF | TGCAGCGTCGCCCTGTACGGACAGGGGTCAGGTGAGCAGTACTTC
TRBD1 | TRBJ1-5 | TRBV4-2 | NA | CASSPTGGNQPQHF | TGTGCCAGCAGCCCGACAGGGGGCAATCAGCCCCAGCATTTT
TRBD2 | TRBJ2-3 | TRBV7-9 | NA | CASSPGLAGNTDTQYF | TGTGCCAGCAGCCCGGGACTAGCGGGAAACACAGATACGCAGTATTTT
TRBD2 | TRBJ2-1 | TRBV5-1 | NA | CASSLASGKDEQFF | TGCGCCAGCAGCTTGGCTAGCGGGAAGGATGAGCAGTTCTTC
NA | TRBJ1-1 | TRBV7-8 | once | CASSFGGVGTEAFF | TGTGCCAGCAGCTTCGGGGGTGTAGGGACTGAAGCTTTCTTT
NA | TRBJ2-3 | TRBV19 | NA | CASSILHYETLAANTQYF | TGTGCCAGTAGTATACTCCACTACGAAACCCTAGCAGCCAATACGCAGTATTTT
NA | TRBJ1-1 | TRBV12-3/TRBV12-4 | few | CASSLTGFSEAFF | TGTGCCAGCAGCCTGACAGGATTCAGTGAAGCTTTCTTT
TRBD2 | TRBJ2-1 | TRBV6-5 | NA | CASSYAREGGRRLFF | TGTGCCAGCAGTTACGCCAGGGAGGGCGGACGTCGGTTGTTCTTC
NA | TRBJ2-6 | TRBV21-1 | NA | CASSQKRARGFSGANVLTF | TGTGCCAGCAGCCAAAAGAGGGCGCGAGGTTTCTCTGGGGCCAACGTCCTGACTTTC
NA | TRBJ2-7 | TRBV6-6 | NA | CASSYSKSIPSYEQYF | TGTGCCAGCAGTTACTCGAAGAGTATTCCGTCCTACGAGCAGTACTTC
NA | TRBJ2-3 | TRBV18 | NA | CASSPSDTQYF | TGTGCCAGCTCACCAAGCGATACGCAGTATTTT
NA | TRBJ2-2 | TRBV9 | NA | CASSEQGTNTGELFF | TGTGCCAGCAGCGAACAGGGAACGAACACCGGGGAGCTGTTTTTT